Only a few counts were recorded for the clone carrying this T cell receptor beta chain. Its antigen is unidentified. Central memory, naive, regulatory and stem cell-like memory CD4+ cells were sorted by CD45RO/CCR7/CD25/CD127/CD95/CD27. Sorted cells reached over 95% purity in every population. Investigators reverse transcribed all isolated RNA, so they sequenced expressed TCRB transcripts. The study sequenced naive, central memory and regulatory T cell samples to an average of roughly 4 million reads. Method: immunoSEQ multiplex PCR; TCRdb's copy keeps in-frame clones and lacks some. In the table there are some 250,000 clones, around a quarter of which are singletons. Germline lookup yields CDR1 SGHNT and CDR2 YENEEA. This CDR3 comprises 12 residues. V lost 0 bases to trimming and J lost 2 bases, with 2 bases between them. The data belong to a study of beta chain features in type 1 diabetes. Whole-study findings and limits: Reads derived from cDNA could over-represent cells showing high TCR expression.

The sequence came from a man in his thirties or forties in good health. The sequencing sample was made of central memory CD4+ T cells from blood. The rearrangement links TRBV11-3 to TRBJ2-7; no definite D call. Here the CDR3 reads CASSLDPYEQYF. In DNA, the CDR3 is TGTGCCAGCAGCTTAGATCCCTACGAGCAGTACTTC.